These 8 T cell receptor beta chains share one sample of origin, sequenced in a study of human T cells and chemical hapten exposure. Stated time point: patch test 1, 2 weeks after DPC sensitization. Stated treatment: therapeutic diphenylcyclopropenone sensitization with weekly scalp DPC. One entry per CDR3 protein results from TCRdb running MiXCR on the RACE reads. The sample contains roughly 70,000 distinct CDR3 sequences, 9.8% of which appear only once. Here the sequenced sample was whole blood, taken in connection with sensitization to the hapten diphenylcyclopropenone (DPC). Receptors were obtained from a woman between 40 and 55 years old with alopecia areata. Some clones in this sample may be carry-over from other donors' samples.

This clonotype was observed a handful of times. The chain joins TRBV5-1 to TRBJ1-1; 11 bases map to TRBD1. J lost 4 bases, V lost 2 bases, and 7 bases had no gene match. The CDR3 length is 16 residues. CDR1 is SGHRS and CDR2 is YFSETQ in the germline V gene. In DNA form, the CDR3 reads TGCGCCAGCAGCTTTTTTTCCGGGACAGGGGGCACTGAAGCTTTCTTT. This codes for CASSFFSGTGGTEAFF.

This clonotype was detected only a few times. V usage is TRBV7-2 and J usage is TRBJ2-7; 8 bases are a match to TRBD1. Germline lookup yields CDR1 SGHTA and CDR2 FQGNSA. This CDR3 has 14 residues. V was pared by 3 bases and J by 7 bases, with 8 bases of the junction left unmatched. CDR3 protein: CASSFGQGGEEQYF. The CDR3 DNA is TGTGCCAGCAGCTTTGGACAGGGAGGAGAGGAGCAGTACTTC.

This clonotype was counted at least ten times. The genes are TRBV20-1 and TRBJ2-3, with D tentatively TRBD1 or TRBD2 (6 bases each). Trimming shortened V by 7 bases and J by 7 bases, and 15 bases separated the two germline ends. Germline values: CDR1 DFQATT, CDR2 SNEGSKA (reference sequence). The CDR3 is 12 residues long. The CDR3 DNA sequence: TGCAGTGTCCACGGGGGCGCACATACGCAGTATTTT. Its protein is CSVHGGAHTQYF.

There are many counts of this clonotype. V and J are TRBV7-9 and TRBJ1-2, with TRBD1 matching over 8 bases. Looked up from germline, CDR1 is SEHNR and CDR2 is FQNEAQ (reference sequence). J lost 8 bases, V lost 1 base, and 3 bases had no gene match. This CDR3 has 13 residues. CDR3 region: CASSLEDRGGYTF. Here the CDR3 DNA reads TGTGCCAGCAGCTTAGAAGACAGGGGAGGCTACACCTTC.

The rearrangement uses TRBV6-2 or TRBV6-3 and TRBJ1-6; perhaps TRBD1 as D (6 bases). This CDR3 has 15 residues. In germline, CDR1 is MNHEY, CDR2 SVGEGT. V was pared by 7 bases and J by 0 bases, with 10 bases between. This CDR3 reads CASIDRSSYNSPLHF. The CDR3 DNA sequence: TGTGCCAGCATTGACAGGAGCTCCTATAATTCACCCCTCCACTTT.

The gene calls are TRBV11-3 and TRBJ2-2; weak D call: TRBD1 (6 bases). From germline, CDR1 is SGHNT and CDR2 YENEEA. Deletions cut 5 bases from V and 0 bases from J, with 10 bases between. The CDR3 has 15 amino acids. CDR3 bases: TGTGCCAGCAGCCACAGGGACGCGAACACCGGGGAGCTGTTTTTT. Its protein product is CASSHRDANTGELFF.

This clonotype occurred many times. The V call is TRBV2, the J call TRBJ2-3; TRBD2 agrees at 9 bases. V trimming: 0 bases; J trimming: 2 bases; junction bases outside the gene matches: 3. The length of the CDR3 is 16 residues. Germline assignment: CDR1 SNHLY and CDR2 FYNNEI. The CDR3 DNA is TGTGCCAGCAGTGAAGCCGGCGGGGGGGCCACAGATACGCAGTATTTT. Protein sequence: CASSEAGGGATDTQYF.

This clonotype was counted at least ten times. The J gene is TRBJ1-5, the V gene TRBV20-1; possibly TRBD1 for D (6 bases). The ends were cut back, 5 bases at V and 4 bases at J, with 15 bases in the middle. The germline V gene has CDR1 DFQATT and CDR2 SNEGSKA (reference sequence). The CDR3 spans 14 residues. Written as DNA, the CDR3 is TGCAGTGCTGCGACAGGCGTTTGGAATCAGCCCCAGCATTTT. This translates into CSAATGVWNQPQHF.